This T cell receptor beta chain was captured by sequencing in a study of cytomegalovirus exposure and HLA in healthy donors. Study-wide findings and caveats: A list of more than 150 TCR beta chains associated with cytomegalovirus was given.

13 Jbeta primers and 60 Vbeta primers were used for the PCR. Assay used: immunoSEQ multiplex PCR; TCRdb lists only in-frame clones, some missing. The data contain 82,000 or so clones, roughly 80% of them singletons. To note about this clone: Antigen unknown.

This TCR was recovered from a woman between 50 and 59 years old in good health and CMV-seropositive. The sequencing sample was made of PBMCs.

CDR3 region: CARRETGANYGYTF. In DNA, the CDR3 is TGTGCCAGGAGGGAGACAGGGGCTAACTATGGCTACACCTTC. The chain joins TRBV2 to TRBJ1-2, with TRBD1 matching over 8 bases. The CDR3 totals 14 residues. J gave up 0 bases and V 9 bases, and 6 bases lay outside the gene matches. Germline V gene sequence: CDR1 SNHLY, CDR2 FYNNEI.